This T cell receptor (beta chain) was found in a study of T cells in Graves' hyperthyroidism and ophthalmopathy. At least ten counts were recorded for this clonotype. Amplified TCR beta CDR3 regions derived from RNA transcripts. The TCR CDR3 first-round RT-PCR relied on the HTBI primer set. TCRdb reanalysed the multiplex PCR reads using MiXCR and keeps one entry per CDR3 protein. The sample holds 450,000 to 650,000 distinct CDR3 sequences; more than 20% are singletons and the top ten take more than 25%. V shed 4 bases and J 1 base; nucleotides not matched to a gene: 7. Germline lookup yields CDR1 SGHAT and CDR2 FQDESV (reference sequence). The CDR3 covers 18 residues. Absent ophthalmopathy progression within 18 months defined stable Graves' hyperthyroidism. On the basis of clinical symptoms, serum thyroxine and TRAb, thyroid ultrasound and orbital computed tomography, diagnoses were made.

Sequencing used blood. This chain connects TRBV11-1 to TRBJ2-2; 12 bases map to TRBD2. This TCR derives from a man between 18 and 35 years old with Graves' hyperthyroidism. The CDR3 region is CASSSPTSGGRNTGELFF. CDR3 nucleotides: TGTGCCAGCAGCTCACCAACTAGCGGGGGGCGGAACACCGGGGAGCTGTTTTTT.